Below are 19 T cell receptor beta chains sequenced from a single sample in a study of low-dose radiotherapy and immunotherapy resistance in tumors. TRAV and TRBV primers primed cDNA for both TCRalpha and TCRbeta. TCRs were amplified for approximately 21 PCR cycles with a constant-region primer and V-primer adapter. Each CDR3 protein gets one entry after TCRdb re-called the reads with MiXCR. The repertoire has 35,000 to 50,000 distinct CDR3 sequences, around a third of them found once; the top ten carry about 3.9%. The time point: before trial treatment. The sample here was PBMCs, taken before treatment. All receptors come from a male donor with gallbladder cancer.

This clonotype was recorded many times. V usage is TRBV18 and J usage is TRBJ2-2; TRBD1 might be the D (6 bases). The CDR3 contains 16 residues. Per the germline V gene, CDR1 is KGHSH and CDR2 is LQKENI. V lost 4 bases and J lost 1, with 13 bases in between. This chain's CDR3 is CASSLQGLKNTGELFF. The CDR3 region has the DNA TGTGCCAGCTCACTACAGGGCCTTAAGAACACCGGGGAGCTGTTTTTT.

This clonotype was counted a few times. The rearrangement links TRBV28 to TRBJ1-1; D unclear. This CDR3 contains 14 residues. V gave up 10 bases and J gave up 0 bases, with 15 bases separating them. Germline values: CDR1 MDHEN, CDR2 SYDVKM. For the CDR3, the DNA is TGTGCCACCCATGCTTGGGAGATGAACACTGAAGCTTTCTTT. This codes for CATHAWEMNTEAFF. Full variable domain (remainder filled in from reference TRBV28 and TRBJ1-1): DVKVTQSSRYLVKRTGEKVFLECVQDMDHENMFWYRQDPGLGLRLIYFSYDVKMKEKGDIPEGYSVSREKKERFSLILESASTNQTSMYLCATHAWEMNTEAFFGQGTRLTVV.

This clonotype occurred many times. This sequence joins TRBV5-1 and TRBJ2-4; a possible D gene is TRBD1 (6 bases). With 4 bases removed from V and 3 bases from J, the gap between germline ends came to 14 bases. CDR1 and CDR2 from the germline V gene are SGHRS and YFSETQ. The CDR3 runs to 15 residues. This CDR3 reads CASSPGEGGKNIQYF. The CDR3 coding sequence is TGCGCCAGCAGCCCAGGGGAAGGGGGCAAAAACATTCAGTACTTC.

About this clonotype itself: Germline and junction disagree at one end, which may indicate a read error. This sequence joins TRBV28 and TRBJ2-2; 11 nucleotides line up with TRBD2. The CDR3 extends over 16 amino acids. Per the germline V gene, CDR1 is MDHEN and CDR2 is SYDVKM. The CDR3 DNA sequence: TGTGCCAGCAGATTATTAGCGGGGGGGCCGAACGGGGAGCTGGTTTTT. This gives the protein CASRLLAGGPNGELVF.

The V and J genes are TRBV3-1 and TRBJ2-7; D is unclear. The V gene lost 2 bases and the J gene lost 2 bases, with 4 bases spanning the gap. Germline CDR1 and CDR2: LGHDT and YNNKEL (reference sequence). The CDR3 length is 12 residues. The CDR3 nucleotides are TGTGCCAGCAGCCAACCCCCCTACGAGCAGTACTTC. Amino acid sequence: CASSQPPYEQYF.

The chain recombines TRBV20-1 with TRBJ2-5, with D tentatively TRBD1 or TRBD2 (5 bases each). The CDR3 length is 13 residues. The V and J ends lost 1 base and 1 base respectively, with 7 bases between them. Per the germline V gene, CDR1 is DFQATT and CDR2 is SNEGSKA (reference sequence). CDR3 nucleotide sequence: TGCAGTGCTAGAGGGGGGTTCCAAGAGACCCAGTACTTC. Its translation is CSARGGFQETQYF.

This clonotype has a handful of counts. The rearrangement joins TRBV28 to TRBJ2-3; 11 bases fit TRBD2. Germline CDR1 MDHEN, CDR2 SYDVKM. V shed 3 bases, J shed 0 bases, and the junction held 8 bases outside the gene matches. The length of the CDR3 is 18 residues. CDR3 in DNA: TGTGCCAGCAGTTTCGTTAGCGGGAGGGCCGGGAGCACAGATACGCAGTATTTT. Translating it yields CASSFVSGRAGSTDTQYF.

The chain recombines TRBV19 with TRBJ2-2; the match to TRBD2 covers 8 bases. Germline CDR1 reads LNHDA; CDR2 reads SQIVND (reference sequence). This CDR3 region has 17 residues. J lost 7 bases, V lost 5 bases, and 15 bases had no gene match. The CDR3 loop reads CASSPGRALTSGGELFF. The CDR3 coding sequence is TGTGCCAGTAGTCCCGGGAGGGCCCTAACGTCGGGCGGGGAGCTGTTTTTT.

This clonotype was counted ten times or more. The chain combines TRBV7-9 with TRBJ2-7; 7 bases agree with TRBD2. The germline CDR1 and CDR2 sequences are SEHNR and FQNEAQ (reference sequence). CDR3 length: 15 residues. Losses at the gene ends were 1 base for V and 6 bases for J; bases not matched to a gene: 9. The CDR3 loop reads CASSLDPLAAGEQYF. CDR3 nucleotides: TGTGCCAGCAGCTTAGATCCCCTAGCGGCAGGCGAGCAGTACTTC.

This clonotype showed up many times. V is TRBV5-1 and J is TRBJ2-7; perhaps D is TRBD1 or TRBD2 (5 bases each). CDR1 SGHRS and CDR2 YFSETQ come from the germline V gene. V dropped 4 bases and J dropped 0 bases, with 14 bases sitting between them. The CDR3 totals 15 residues. The CDR3 region has the DNA TGCGCCAGCAGCAAGAGGGACGGATCCTCCTACGAGCAGTACTTC. It yields the protein CASSKRDGSSYEQYF.

At least ten counts were recorded for this clonotype. The J gene is TRBJ2-3, the V gene TRBV14, with no clear D. V was cut by 1 base and J by 1 base, with 9 bases left in between. This CDR3 region has 15 residues. CDR1 and CDR2 (germline): SGHDN, FVKESK. The CDR3 coding sequence is TGTGCCAGCAGCCAAGCCACGACCCGCACAGATACGCAGTATTTT. Amino acids: CASSQATTRTDTQYF.

This clonotype showed up many times. The chain links TRBV5-1 to TRBJ1-1; 7 bases match TRBD1. CDR1 is SGHRS, CDR2 YFSETQ, per germline. V lost 4 bases to trimming and J lost 1 base; unmatched junction nucleotides: 7. The CDR3 spans 15 residues. CDR3 loop: CASSPTGVRNTEAFF. In DNA form, the CDR3 reads TGCGCCAGCAGCCCCACAGGGGTGAGGAACACTGAAGCTTTCTTT.

This clonotype came up a few times. A far larger clone is off by one base, so a read error is likely. The chain has TRBV4-2 and TRBJ2-7, with 8 bases matching TRBD2. The CDR3 spans 16 residues. Germline lookup yields CDR1 LGHNA and CDR2 YNFKEQ. V shed 0 bases, J shed 7 bases, and the junction held 11 bases outside the gene matches. CDR3 bases: TGTGCCAGCAGCCAAGATCAAGGCGGGGGGTACAATGAGCAGTACTTC. Protein product: CASSQDQGGGYNEQYF.

Only one count was recorded for this clonotype. The V call is TRBV19, the J call TRBJ1-5, with unresolved D. CDR1 is LNHDA and CDR2 is SQIVND in the germline V gene (reference sequence). V lost 10 bases to trimming and J lost 6 bases, with 16 bases between them. This CDR3 comprises 13 residues. As DNA, the CDR3 is TGTGCCACCACCACTAGTCCGGGTCAGCCCCAGCATTTT. It specifies CATTTSPGQPQHF.

The chain combines TRBV11-2 with TRBJ2-1; D is unclear. Germline V gene data show CDR1 as SGHAT and CDR2 as FQNNGV. V shed 8 bases and J shed 8 bases, with 7 bases lying between them. The CDR3 consists of 10 residues. This CDR3 is CASGDDEQFF. The CDR3 nucleotides read TGTGCCAGCGGCGACGATGAGCAGTTCTTC.

The chain joins TRBV5-1 to TRBJ2-1; TRBD1 aligns across 8 bases. Germline lookup yields CDR1 SGHRS and CDR2 YFSETQ. V trimming: 5 bases; J trimming: 5 bases; junction bases outside the gene matches: 9. The CDR3 loop spans 15 amino acids. In DNA, the CDR3 is TGCGCCAGCAGTGGTATGGGACAGGCCCACAATGAGCAGTTCTTC. Its translation: CASSGMGQAHNEQFF. Drawing the rest from reference TRBV5-1 and TRBJ2-1, the complete variable domain is KAGVTQTPRYLIKTRGQQVTLSCSPISGHRSVSWYQQTPGQGLQFLFEYFSETQRNKGNFPGRFSGRQFSNSRSEMNVSTLELGDSALYLCASSGMGQAHNEQFFGPGTRLTVL.

This clonotype has a count of ten or more. The chain employs TRBV3-1 and TRBJ2-5, with 8 nucleotides matching TRBD1. The CDR3 has 17 amino acids. CDR1 is LGHDT and CDR2 is YNNKEL in the germline V gene (reference sequence). The junction had 11 bases not matched to a gene; V was cut back by 0 bases and J by 5 bases. The CDR3 DNA reads as TGTGCCAGCAGCCAAGATCTAGGGCAGGGGGCGAGGGAGACCCAGTACTTC. It yields the protein CASSQDLGQGARETQYF.

This clonotype was observed many times. The chain joins TRBV13 to TRBJ2-7, with no clear D. The CDR3 consists of 13 residues. Germline CDR1 is PRHDT and CDR2 is FYEKMQ (reference sequence). V dropped 5 bases and J dropped 3 bases, with 11 bases sitting between them. As DNA, the CDR3 is TGTGCCAGCAGCAGACTGGACCTCTACGAGCAGTACTTC. Protein sequence: CASSRLDLYEQYF.

The CDR3 protein is CASSYWDRVTDTQYF. CDR3 nucleotides: TGTGCCAGTAGTTACTGGGACAGGGTTACAGATACGCAGTATTTT. The chain has TRBV19 and TRBJ2-3; 9 bases are a match to TRBD1. Germline CDR1 LNHDA, CDR2 SQIVND (reference sequence). The V and J ends lost 5 bases and 3 bases, in that order; junction bases with no gene match: 6. This CDR3 has 15 amino acids.